The rows below give T cell receptor beta chains drawn from one sample of a study of beta chain features in type 1 diabetes. The table came from immunoSEQ multiplex PCR; TCRdb's copy has only in-frame clones and leaves some out. The sample includes approximately 250,000 clones, less than 30% of them seen just once. Sequencing input: naive CD4+ T cells from blood. These receptors were collected from a woman aged 30 to 39 with type 1 diabetes. CDR3s include the opening cysteine and the closing phenylalanine or tryptophan.

CDR3: CATSRDKTGNEAFF
V: TRBV15
J: TRBJ1-1

CDR3: CASSSTWDNSPGELFF
V: TRBV7-9
J: TRBJ2-2

CDR3: CSGKQFSTDTQYF
V: TRBV29-1
J: TRBJ2-3

CDR3: CASSYPSQGAAEKLFF
V: TRBV6-6
J: TRBJ1-4

CDR3: CAWTLTGGNTIYF
V: TRBV30
J: TRBJ1-3

CDR3: CAWSEGDRETQYF
V: TRBV30
J: TRBJ2-5

CDR3: CASSRQGSQPQHF
V: TRBV7-9
J: TRBJ1-5

CDR3: CASSPYRNTEAFF
V: TRBV28
J: TRBJ1-1

CDR3: CSAPRGGNEQFF
V: TRBV29-1
J: TRBJ2-1

CDR3: CASSFDRGNTEAFF
V: TRBV7-2
J: TRBJ1-1

CDR3: CASSVAQQETQYF
V: TRBV9
J: TRBJ2-5

CDR3: CSVDRQSEVYGYTF
V: TRBV29-1
J: TRBJ1-2

CDR3: CASSLEGTSGRLTQYF
V: TRBV5-4
J: TRBJ2-3

CDR3: CASSQILLSYEQYF
V: TRBV7-9
J: TRBJ2-7

CDR3: CASSPSPGTDYGYTF
V: TRBV18
J: TRBJ1-2

CDR3: CASSQERSTEAFF
V: TRBV14
J: TRBJ1-1

CDR3: CASSGTSYGEQFF
V: TRBV9
J: TRBJ2-1

CDR3: CASSGDSNQPQHF
V: TRBV9
J: TRBJ1-5

CDR3: CAWSVRWAGRSQPQHF
V: TRBV30
J: TRBJ1-5

CDR3: CSVETSGKGETQYF
V: TRBV29-1
J: TRBJ2-5

CDR3: CASSLGLAGTYEQYF
V: TRBV7-9
J: TRBJ2-7

CDR3: CASSKKRDSKFF
V: TRBV5-6
J: TRBJ2-1

CDR3: CAWSEQVEAFF
V: TRBV30
J: TRBJ1-1

CDR3: CASSFLGGSRNEKLFF
V: TRBV28
J: TRBJ1-4

CDR3: CASSEAGTVGYEQYF
V: TRBV2
J: TRBJ2-7

CDR3: CASSPGAGGWTGELFF
V: TRBV18
J: TRBJ2-2

CDR3: CASTPLGQPAEAFF
V: TRBV25-1
J: TRBJ1-1

CDR3: CSVLPDRGYEQYF
V: TRBV29-1
J: TRBJ2-7

CDR3: CASSQVVGARETQYF
V: TRBV4-1
J: TRBJ2-5

CDR3: CASSLGQAGSNQPQHF
V: TRBV7-2
J: TRBJ1-5

CDR3: CATSRGTARETQYF
V: TRBV15
J: TRBJ2-5

CDR3: CASTQNYEQYF
V: TRBV2
J: TRBJ2-7

CDR3: CASSLAPTGVKTQYF
V: TRBV7-9
J: TRBJ2-5

CDR3: CASSYDRSSGNTIYF
V: TRBV6-5
J: TRBJ1-3

CDR3: CASSPREMNTEAFF
V: TRBV18
J: TRBJ1-1

CDR3: CASSLVAGGYEQFF
V: TRBV5-1
J: TRBJ2-1

CDR3: CASSPRQSDTEAFF
V: TRBV18
J: TRBJ1-1

CDR3: CASSSEETQYF
V: TRBV7-9
J: TRBJ2-5

CDR3: CASSVDRARYGYTF
V: TRBV19
J: TRBJ1-2

CDR3: CASSERGLDYNEQFF
V: TRBV2
J: TRBJ2-1

CDR3: CASSFGPGNTGELFF
V: TRBV28
J: TRBJ2-2

CDR3: CASSPTASNTGELFF
V: TRBV4-2
J: TRBJ2-2

CDR3: CASSLGTGGGELFF
V: TRBV7-3
J: TRBJ2-2

CDR3: CASSVNTGGGQPQHF
V: TRBV19
J: TRBJ1-5

CDR3: CASRTDLYEQYF
V: TRBV2
J: TRBJ2-7

CDR3: CASSSNPGNTYEQYF
V: TRBV11-2
J: TRBJ2-7

CDR3: CAWSWAGGTEAFF
V: TRBV30
J: TRBJ1-1

CDR3: CASSSLTRSSEQFF
V: TRBV7-3
J: TRBJ2-1

CDR3: CASSFTGASEKLFF
V: TRBV6-5
J: TRBJ1-4